This TCR beta chain came from a study of T cell repertoires in cytomegalovirus infection. At the level of the study: From public TCR beta signatures came an indication of both CMV infection and matching HLA type. Overall study results and limits: People with CMV and the relevant HLA were identified by cumulative public TCR beta family frequency. Clonotypes of TCR beta that were HLA-C-restricted and CMV-specific dominated the ex vivo response.

TCRdb re-analysed the reads in MiXCR, keeping a single row per CDR3 protein. This table holds 400,000 or so distinct CDR3 sequences, approximately 32% found once. Note on this clonotype: Its antigen is currently unknown.

This TCR was sampled from a human donor in good health (CMV status not recorded). Some clones in this sample may be carry-over from other donors' samples. Sequencing was carried out using PBMCs.

The CDR3 region has the DNA TGCAGCGCCCGACAGGGGACGAACACCGGGGAGCTGTTTTTT. Amino acids: CSARQGTNTGELFF. This chain connects TRBV29-1 to TRBJ2-2; 8 bases agree with TRBD1. The trim removed 7 bases at V and 0 bases at J, leaving 4 bases unmatched. Germline V CDR1 and CDR2: SQVTM, ANQGSEA. The CDR3 totals 14 residues.